The 18 T cell receptor beta chains below come from one sample, sequenced in a study of control samples from healthy donors and cancer patients. Here immunoSEQ multiplex PCR was the method, and the copy in TCRdb shows in-frame clones only, minus some. The sample has almost 85,000 clones; 75% to 85% are singletons. Sequenced input: PBMCs. Receptors were obtained from a man between 60 and 75 years old with head and neck cancer.

This clone was recorded only once. This sequence joins TRBV7-2 and TRBJ2-3; the D is unclear. V lost 7 bases and J lost 3, with 14 bases in between. The germline V gene has CDR1 SGHTA and CDR2 FQGNSA. CDR3 length: 14 residues. In DNA, the CDR3 is TGTGCCAGCAACCCCAGCCCCCTTACAGATACGCAGTATTTT. Amino acid sequence: CASNPSPLTDTQYF.

The chain joins TRBV29-1 to TRBJ2-1, with 7 nucleotides matching TRBD2. The CDR3 consists of 15 residues. V was pared by 0 bases and J by 4 bases, with 6 bases of the junction left unmatched. The germline gives CDR1 SQVTM, CDR2 ANQGSEA. The CDR3 loop is CSVEERLAEYNEQFF. In DNA, the CDR3 is TGCAGCGTTGAAGAACGGCTAGCGGAGTACAATGAGCAGTTCTTC.

The chain joins TRBV3-1 (or the pseudogene TRBV3-2) to TRBJ1-2, with 9 bases fitting TRBD1. Germline CDR1 LGHDT, CDR2 YNNKEL (reference sequence). The ends lost 4 bases at V and 3 bases at J; junction bases unmatched: 12. This CDR3 is built from 17 residues. Written as DNA, the CDR3 is TGTGCCAGCAGCCCAGCTACAGGGGGCCAGTTTGACTATGGCTACACCTTC. Its translation: CASSPATGGQFDYGYTF.

The J gene is TRBJ2-1, the V gene TRBV5-1; 10 bases fit TRBD2. Trimming at V came to 0 bases and at J to 7 bases, leaving 7 bases not matched to a gene. The CDR3 covers 16 residues. Germline assignment: CDR1 SGHRS and CDR2 YFSETQ. The CDR3 region has the DNA TGCGCCAGCAGCTTGGGTTCTAGCGGGAGTTCTAATGAGCAGTTCTTC. Protein product: CASSLGSSGSSNEQFF.

The chain carries TRBV3-1 (or the pseudogene TRBV3-2) and TRBJ1-2; 8 positions agree with TRBD1. The CDR3 contains 14 residues. Germline trimming cut 1 base from V and 8 bases from J; bases unmatched to any gene: 6. Per the germline V gene, CDR1 is LGHDT and CDR2 is YNNKEL (reference sequence). The DNA for the CDR3 is TGTGCCAGCAGCCAAGGGGGCAGGGGGCGAGGCTACACCTTC. Encoded protein: CASSQGGRGRGYTF.

The V call is TRBV6-2 or TRBV6-3, the J call TRBJ2-7, with TRBD1 matching 9 bases. V lost 4 bases and J lost 6; bases outside the gene matches: 7. CDR1 MNHEY and CDR2 SVGEGT come from the germline V gene. This CDR3 region has 14 residues. The CDR3 sequence: CASSLGQGWGEQYF. CDR3 nucleotides: TGTGCCAGCAGTTTGGGACAGGGATGGGGCGAGCAGTACTTC.

The rearrangement uses TRBV5-1 and TRBJ1-1; 11 positions agree with TRBD1. Germline CDR1 reads SGHRS; CDR2 reads YFSETQ. The CDR3 loop spans 16 amino acids. V lost 3 bases to trimming and J lost 2 bases; unmatched junction nucleotides: 6. The CDR3 loop is CASSSGQGAGNTEAFF. The DNA of the CDR3 is TGCGCCAGCAGCTCCGGACAGGGGGCGGGCAACACTGAAGCTTTCTTT.

V usage is TRBV19 and J usage is TRBJ1-5, with no clear D. CDR1 is LNHDA, CDR2 SQIVND, per germline (reference sequence). V lost 5 bases and J 0 bases, leaving 20 bases between the germline ends. The CDR3 has 18 amino acids. The CDR3 DNA follows: TGTGCCAGTAGTCGGGGTGCAGGAGAAGTATCTAGCAATCAGCCCCAGCATTTT. This codes for CASSRGAGEVSSNQPQHF.

This chain uses TRBV6-5 with TRBJ2-7, with D uncertain. Germline V gene data show CDR1 as MNHEY and CDR2 as SVGAGI. V dropped 7 bases and J dropped 3 bases, with 7 bases sitting between them. CDR3 length equals 11 residues. The CDR3 spells CASNRNYEQYF. Written as DNA, the CDR3 is TGTGCCAGCAACCGGAACTACGAGCAGTACTTC.

V is TRBV7-2 and J is TRBJ1-1, with TRBD1 matching over 10 bases. CDR3 length: 15 residues. The V gene's germline CDR1 is SGHTA and CDR2 FQGNSA. V lost 4 bases, J lost 5 bases, and 7 bases stayed unmatched. The CDR3 is CASSSEWTGGTEAFF. The CDR3 coding sequence is TGTGCCAGCAGCTCGGAATGGACAGGGGGGACTGAAGCTTTCTTT.

This clone was detected only a few times. Here the CDR3 DNA reads TGTGCCAGCAGCTTACGGGGTCTTCAGCCCCAGCATTTT. The encoded protein is CASSLRGLQPQHF. V is TRBV7-2 and J is TRBJ1-5; D remains unclear. The CDR3 consists of 13 residues. In germline, CDR1 is SGHTA, CDR2 FQGNSA. The V end lost 2 bases, the J end lost 6 bases, and 8 bases lay between the germline ends.

The rearrangement uses TRBV4-2 and TRBJ2-3; no firm D call. The V end lost 2 bases, the J end lost 3 bases, and 9 bases lay between the germline ends. CDR1 is LGHNA and CDR2 is YNFKEQ in the germline V gene. The CDR3 covers 14 residues. The CDR3 sequence is CASSQPSRTDTQYF. DNA of the CDR3: TGTGCCAGCAGCCAACCCAGTAGGACAGATACGCAGTATTTT.

The chain links TRBV6-2 or TRBV6-3 to TRBJ1-2; D is unclear. The V end lost 2 bases, the J end lost 4 bases, and 5 bases lay between the germline ends. The CDR3 length is 12 residues. CDR1 and CDR2 from the germline V gene are MNHEY and SVGEGT. For the CDR3, the DNA is TGTGCCAGCAGTTACGGTATCTATGGCTACACCTTC. Translation gives CASSYGIYGYTF.

This chain uses TRBV7-2 with TRBJ2-1; 10 bases are shared with TRBD2. V was pared by 5 bases and J by 6 bases, with 7 bases of the junction left unmatched. CDR3 length: 15 residues. Germline V gene lookup returns CDR1 SGHTA and CDR2 FQGNSA. Written as DNA, the CDR3 is TGTGCCAGCAGCAGAACCGGGACTAGCGTCAATGAGCAGTTCTTC. Amino acids: CASSRTGTSVNEQFF.

The CDR3, as DNA: TGTGCCAGCTCAGGAAACCGGGACTCCCCATACAATGAGCAGTTCTTC. It codes for CASSGNRDSPYNEQFF. This chain connects TRBV18 to TRBJ2-1; D might be TRBD2 (6 bases). Germline CDR1 KGHSH, CDR2 LQKENI. Trimming pared 5 bases from V and 4 bases from J, leaving 18 bases between. This CDR3 spans 16 amino acids.

The genes are TRBV7-9 and TRBJ2-7; D perhaps matches TRBD2 (6 bases). In germline, CDR1 is SEHNR, CDR2 FQNEAQ (reference sequence). The CDR3 loop spans 16 amino acids. Trimming removed 5 bases from V and 4 bases from J, with 21 bases in between. CDR3 amino acids: CASSGTTGGTSYEQYF. The CDR3, as DNA: TGTGCCAGCAGCGGAACCACCGGGGGAACCTCTTACGAGCAGTACTTC.

The J gene is TRBJ2-5, the V gene TRBV19, with 7 bases aligning to TRBD2. With 3 bases clipped from V and 5 bases from J, the junction kept 12 bases outside the gene matches. This CDR3 spans 16 amino acids. The germline V gene encodes CDR1 LNHDA and CDR2 SQIVND (reference sequence). The CDR3 reads CASSMGFERDMETQYF. DNA of the CDR3: TGTGCCAGTAGTATGGGGTTCGAGCGGGATATGGAGACCCAGTACTTC.

V usage is TRBV7-2 and J usage is TRBJ2-3; D tentatively reads TRBD1 or TRBD2 (6 bases each). CDR1 is SGHTA and CDR2 is FQGNSA in the germline V gene. The V end was cut by 3 bases, the J end by 1 base, with 17 bases between. This CDR3 comprises 17 residues. The CDR3: CASSFRLRGDRTDTQYF. The CDR3 coding sequence is TGTGCCAGCAGCTTCCGCCTTAGGGGGGACCGCACAGATACGCAGTATTTT.